Below, one T cell receptor (beta chain) is given with its context. The data originate from a study of CD8+ T cells in alopecia areata. Overall study: Treatment comprised oral tofacitinib, 5 to 10 mg twice daily, in treated patients. Patients took tofacitinib for 6 to 18 months, followed by 6 drug-free months.

RNA extraction was followed by reverse transcription into cDNA, which acted as the sequencing template. Assay used: immunoSEQ multiplex PCR; TCRdb lists only in-frame clones, some missing. The repertoire holds 200,000 or so clones, with around 62% as singletons. Samples from alopecia areata patients were lesional scalp punch biopsies and peripheral blood. The CDR3 has 15 residues. Trimming left V 6 bases short and J 7 bases short, with 19 bases between. Germline-derived CDR1 and CDR2 are LNHDA and SQIVND (reference sequence). The sequence came from a human donor with alopecia areata. The V call is TRBV19, the J call TRBJ1-3; perhaps TRBD1 as D (5 bases). The sequencing used CD4+ T cells sorted from blood, collected at week 0. CDR3 sequence (DNA): TGTGCCAGTAGCCTTTGGGCAGGGAGCGGGAACACCATATATTTT. Translating gives CASSLWAGSGNTIYF. The full variable domain, its missing parts supplied by reference TRBV19 and TRBJ1-3, is DGGITQSPKYLFRKEGQNVTLSCEQNLNHDAMYWYRQDPGQGLRLIYYSQIVNDFQKGDIAEGYSVSREKKESFPLTVTSAQKNPTAFYLCASSLWAGSGNTIYFGEGSWLTVV.